Each of the 21 T cell receptor beta chains below was sequenced from the same sample in a study of T cell responses to AZD1222 COVID-19 vaccine. Sequenced by immunoSEQ multiplex PCR; TCRdb stores in-frame clones only, minus some. The sample has approximately 89,000 clones, under 95% seen once; the top ten hold about 4.9%. Source: peripheral blood, taken on day 0 of MenACWY control vaccination. These TCRs come from an adult in good health.

V gene TRBV29-1 combines with J gene TRBJ1-2; D is possibly TRBD1 (6 bases). Germline CDR1 SQVTM, CDR2 ANQGSEA. Between the trimmed V and J ends, which lost 5 bases and 8 bases, there was a span of 12 bases. The CDR3 is 11 residues long. CDR3 amino acids: CSVQGGEGYTF. The CDR3 DNA sequence: TGCAGCGTTCAAGGGGGGGAAGGCTACACCTTC.

This chain joins TRBV10-3 and TRBJ1-1, with a weak D call TRBD1 (6 bases). Germline CDR1 reads ENHRY; CDR2 reads SYGVKD. CDR3 size: 14 residues. With 7 bases removed from V and 5 bases from J, the gap between germline ends came to 17 bases. The CDR3 bases are TGTGCCATCAACCTACAGGGTGTAGGGACTGAAGCTTTCTTT. Residues: CAINLQGVGTEAFF.

This chain connects TRBV7-9 to TRBJ1-1; 8 bases agree with TRBD1. Germline V gene sequence: CDR1 SEHNR, CDR2 FQNEAQ (reference sequence). The CDR3 runs 15 residues. Losses at the gene ends were 1 base for V and 4 bases for J; bases not matched to a gene: 5. The CDR3 region has the DNA TGTGCCAGCAGCTTAGGGACAGGGCTAATCACTGAAGCTTTCTTT. Translation: CASSLGTGLITEAFF.

This clone occurred once. J is TRBJ1-5 and V is TRBV30, with D possibly TRBD1 on 5 matching bases. The CDR3 length is 15 residues. The V gene lost 7 bases and the J gene lost 0 bases, with 16 bases spanning the gap. CDR1 and CDR2 from the germline V gene are GTSNPN and SVGIG (reference sequence). The CDR3 sequence: CASTFGGYSNQPQHF. The CDR3 DNA sequence: TGTGCCTCGACCTTCGGGGGATATAGCAATCAGCCCCAGCATTTT.

The V and J genes are TRBV5-8 and TRBJ2-5; the match to TRBD1 covers 9 bases. CDR1 is SGHTS and CDR2 is YDEGEE in the germline V gene. There are 17 residues in the CDR3. With 6 bases clipped from V and 2 bases from J, the junction kept 14 bases outside the gene matches. This CDR3 reads CASTITRDRVLQETQYF. For the CDR3, the DNA is TGTGCCAGCACTATAACCCGGGACAGGGTTCTTCAAGAGACCCAGTACTTC.

J is TRBJ2-1 and V is TRBV10-2; tentative D call: TRBD2 (6 bases). Per germline, CDR1 WSHSY and CDR2 SAAADI. Trimming shortened V by 0 bases and J by 10 bases, and 13 bases separated the two germline ends. This CDR3 has 14 residues. The CDR3: CASSESRTIFEQFF. The CDR3 DNA reads TGCGCCAGCAGTGAGTCCAGGACTATATTCGAGCAGTTCTTC.

This rearrangement joins TRBV24-1 to TRBJ1-1; 10 bases align to TRBD1. The CDR3 is 14 residues long. J gave up 4 bases and V 7 bases, and 5 bases lay outside the gene matches. Germline CDR1 is KGHDR and CDR2 is SFDVKD. The CDR3 loop is CATRGTGVSTEAFF. In nucleotides, the CDR3 is TGTGCCACCAGAGGGACAGGGGTCAGCACTGAAGCTTTCTTT.

The chain links TRBV4-1 to TRBJ2-6, with 8 positions matching TRBD2. CDR1 is MGHRA, CDR2 YSYEKL, per germline. The CDR3 loop spans 18 amino acids. The trim removed 2 bases at V and 2 bases at J, leaving 8 bases unmatched. CDR3 DNA sequence: TGCGCCAGCAGCCAACTAGCGGGCGACATCACTGGGGCCAACGTCCTGACTTTC. As protein: CASSQLAGDITGANVLTF.

This sequence joins TRBV19 and TRBJ1-2; weak D call: TRBD1 (5 bases). CDR3 size: 14 residues. Per the germline V gene, CDR1 is LNHDA and CDR2 is SQIVND (reference sequence). The germline V and J ends were trimmed by 9 bases and 5 bases, with 19 bases remaining between them. CDR3 sequence: CASLGDGRYYGYTF. The CDR3 nucleotides read TGTGCCAGCCTCGGGGACGGTCGGTATTATGGCTACACCTTC.

The chain employs TRBV30 and TRBJ1-6; 8 positions match TRBD1. V shed 7 bases, J shed 5 bases, and the junction held 4 bases outside the gene matches. CDR1 and CDR2 from the germline V gene are GTSNPN and SVGIG (reference sequence). The CDR3 has 13 residues. The CDR3: CALGQGNNSPLHF. CDR3 sequence (DNA): TGTGCCTTAGGACAGGGTAATAATTCACCCCTCCACTTT.

The CDR3 DNA reads TGTGCCAGCAGCCAGGGCCCCGAACTAGACCAAGAGACCCAGTACTTC. Its translation is CASSQGPELDQETQYF. The chain carries TRBV7-8 and TRBJ2-5; the D gene could be TRBD1 or TRBD2 (5 bases each). The V gene's germline CDR1 is SGHVS and CDR2 FQNEAQ. Trimming took off 5 bases at V and 0 bases at J, with 16 bases between the two ends. This CDR3 contains 16 residues.

V and J are TRBV19 and TRBJ2-3; possible D gene TRBD2, 5 bases. From germline, CDR1 is LNHDA and CDR2 SQIVND (reference sequence). The CDR3 has 12 amino acids. The V gene lost 3 bases and the J gene lost 4 bases, with 5 bases spanning the gap. The DNA for the CDR3 is TGTGCCAGTAGTATGAGGGCAGATACGCAGTATTTT. Protein: CASSMRADTQYF.

This clone was seen only a few times. This chain connects TRBV5-4 to TRBJ1-2; D remains ambiguous. Germline-derived CDR1 and CDR2 are SGHNT and YYREEE (reference sequence). This CDR3 has 14 amino acids. V lost 1 base and J 8 bases, leaving 15 bases between the germline ends. CDR3 in amino acids: CASSLSSQFKGYTF. CDR3 nucleotides: TGTGCCAGCAGCTTGAGTTCGCAGTTCAAAGGCTACACCTTC.

V is TRBV11-2 and J is TRBJ2-2; 9 bases are shared with TRBD2. V was clipped by 5 bases and J by 8 bases; unmatched bases: 15. This CDR3 region has 17 residues. Germline V gene data show CDR1 as SGHAT and CDR2 as FQNNGV. CDR3 DNA sequence: TGTGCCAGCAGCGCTAGAGGGTGGACTAGCGCCTCAGGGGAGCTGTTTTTT. It translates to CASSARGWTSASGELFF.

The chain's CDR3 is CASSESGSNQPQHF. The CDR3 DNA is TGCGCCAGCAGTGAGTCGGGTAGCAATCAGCCCCAGCATTTT. The rearrangement joins TRBV10-2 to TRBJ1-5, with no clear D. There are 14 residues in the CDR3. Germline-derived CDR1 and CDR2 are WSHSY and SAAADI. Trimming removed 0 bases at V and 0 bases at J, with 3 bases between.

The chain has TRBV6-5 and TRBJ2-7; no definite D call. This CDR3 is 13 amino acids long. V lost 5 bases to trimming and J lost 4 bases, with 12 bases between them. Germline V gives CDR1 MNHEY, CDR2 SVGAGI. CDR3: CASSKPPSYEQYF. The DNA for the CDR3 is TGTGCCAGCAGTAAGCCGCCCAGTTACGAGCAGTACTTC.

As to this clone: The junction departs from germline at one end; a sequencing error may be responsible. This chain connects TRBV27 to TRBJ2-5; D not certain. CDR1 is MNHEY and CDR2 is SMNVEV in the germline V gene (reference sequence). The CDR3 is 12 amino acids. The CDR3 DNA follows: TGTGCCAGCAGTTTTGGGCAAGGGACCCAGTACTTC. It yields the protein CASSFGQGTQYF.

This chain links TRBV15 with TRBJ1-4, with D unclear. Trimming pared 0 bases from V and 8 bases from J, leaving 16 bases between. This CDR3 contains 16 residues. The germline V gene has CDR1 LNHNV and CDR2 YYDKDF (reference sequence). The CDR3, as DNA: TGTGCCACCAGCAGAGATTTGACCCCCACGTCGGAAAAACTGTTTTTT. Translating it yields CATSRDLTPTSEKLFF.

This chain links TRBV11-2 with TRBJ2-7; D is uncertain. The CDR3 is made up of 15 amino acids. Germline CDR1 and CDR2: SGHAT and FQNNGV. Trimming took 7 bases from V and 0 from J, leaving 16 bases between them. The CDR3 sequence is CASTRARASSYEQYF. DNA for the CDR3: TGTGCCAGCACCAGAGCGAGAGCGAGCTCCTACGAGCAGTACTTC.

This clone appeared once. The rearrangement links TRBV5-1 to TRBJ1-4, with D perhaps TRBD1 (5 bases). In germline, CDR1 is SGHRS, CDR2 YFSETQ. V lost 4 bases, J lost 4 bases, and 14 bases lay in between. The CDR3 is 15 amino acids. CDR3 sequence (DNA): TGCGCCAGCAGCCCGGGGGAGGGCTTTAATGAAAAACTGTTTTTT. This gives the protein CASSPGEGFNEKLFF.

The V gene is TRBV19, the J gene TRBJ1-2; perhaps TRBD1 as D (5 bases). V was clipped by 5 bases and J by 3 bases, with 10 bases between them. From germline, CDR1 is LNHDA and CDR2 SQIVND (reference sequence). This CDR3 is built from 13 residues. The DNA for the CDR3 is TGTGCCAGTAGTCCCGGGGACTACTATGGCTACACCTTC. The encoded protein is CASSPGDYYGYTF.